This section outlines one TCR beta chain sequence together with its context. Its antigen is still unknown. One junction end does not reproduce the germline sequence, and a read error may be involved. Blood samples were obtained at baseline, cycle 4 day 1, and cycle 7 day 1. The sample is drawn from a study of OX40 agonist ivuxolimab in advanced cancers. Study-level background: Patients took ivuxolimab, an agonistic anti-OX40 (CD134) antibody. One patient with hepatocellular carcinoma and two with cutaneous melanoma, three in all, had partial responses.

The CDR3 loop spans 13 amino acids. From germline, CDR1 is SGHAT and CDR2 FQNNGV. Method: immunoSEQ multiplex PCR; TCRdb's copy keeps in-frame clones and lacks some. This table holds tens of thousands of clones, roughly 90% found once. Overall study results and limits: Low normalized T-cell clonal expansion was also seen in some nonresponders.

The sequences come from CD4+ or CD8+ T cells sorted from blood, collected in a trial of the OX40 agonist ivuxolimab. This rearrangement joins TRBV11-2 to TRBJ2-7; D is undetermined. This receptor was taken from an adult with an advanced solid tumor such as melanoma, head and neck, liver or kidney cancer. The chain's CDR3 is CASSLDRVAPRDF. The DNA of the CDR3 is TGTGCCAGCAGCTTAGATCGGGTAGCCCCCCGGGACTTC. The full variable domain, rest sourced from reference TRBV11-2 and TRBJ2-7, is EAGVAQSPRYKIIEKRQSVAFWCNPISGHATLYWYQQILGQGPKLLIQFQNNGVVDDSQLPKDRFSAERLKGVDSTLKIQPAKLEDSAVYLCASSLDRVAPRDFGPGTRLTVT.